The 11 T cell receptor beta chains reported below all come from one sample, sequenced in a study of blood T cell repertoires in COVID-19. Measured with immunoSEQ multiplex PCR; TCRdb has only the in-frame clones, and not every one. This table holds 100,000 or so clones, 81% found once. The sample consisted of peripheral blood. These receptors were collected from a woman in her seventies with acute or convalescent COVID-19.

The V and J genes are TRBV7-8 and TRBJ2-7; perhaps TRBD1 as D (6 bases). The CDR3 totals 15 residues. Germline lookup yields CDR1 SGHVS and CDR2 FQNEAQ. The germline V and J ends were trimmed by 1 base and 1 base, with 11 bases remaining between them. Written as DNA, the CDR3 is TGTGCCAGCAGCTTAGTAGGGGGACATTCCTACGAGCAGTACTTC. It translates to CASSLVGGHSYEQYF.

CDR3: CASSLGGTGANVLTF. The DNA for the CDR3 is TGTGCCAGCAGCTTGGGCGGGACTGGGGCCAACGTCCTGACTTTC. The chain links TRBV5-4 to TRBJ2-6, with D possibly matching TRBD2 (6 bases). This CDR3 has 15 amino acids. The germline CDR1 and CDR2 sequences are SGHNT and YYREEE (reference sequence). V gave up 0 bases and J gave up 2 bases, with 6 bases separating them.

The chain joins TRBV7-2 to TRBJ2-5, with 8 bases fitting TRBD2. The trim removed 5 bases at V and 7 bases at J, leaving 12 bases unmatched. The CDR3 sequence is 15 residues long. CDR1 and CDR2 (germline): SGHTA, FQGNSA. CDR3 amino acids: CASSPWEAGGATQYF. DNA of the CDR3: TGTGCCAGCAGCCCTTGGGAGGCGGGGGGCGCGACCCAGTACTTC.

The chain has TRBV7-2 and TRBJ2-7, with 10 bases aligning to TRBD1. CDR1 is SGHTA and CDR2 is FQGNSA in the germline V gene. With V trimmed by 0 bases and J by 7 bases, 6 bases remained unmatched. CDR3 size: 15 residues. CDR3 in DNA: TGTGCCAGCAGCTTAGCCGGGACAGGGGTTGGGGAGCAGTACTTC. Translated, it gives CASSLAGTGVGEQYF.

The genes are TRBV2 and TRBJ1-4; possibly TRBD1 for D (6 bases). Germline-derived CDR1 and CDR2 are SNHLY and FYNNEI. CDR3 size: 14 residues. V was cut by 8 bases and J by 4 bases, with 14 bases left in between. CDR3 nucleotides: TGTGCCAGCTACGGTCAGGGGTATAATGAAAAACTGTTTTTT. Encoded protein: CASYGQGYNEKLFF.

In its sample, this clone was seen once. CDR3 residues: CASSLESGLSGNTIYF. The DNA of the CDR3 is TGTGCCAGCAGCTTAGAATCAGGCCTCTCTGGAAACACCATATATTTT. The chain uses TRBV11-2 and TRBJ1-3; D is unclear. The V gene lost 0 bases and the J gene lost 0 bases, with 9 bases spanning the gap. CDR1 is SGHAT and CDR2 is FQNNGV in the germline V gene. The CDR3 is made up of 16 amino acids. The full variable domain, in which reference TRBV11-2 and TRBJ1-3 provide the parts outside the CDR3, is EAGVAQSPRYKIIEKRQSVAFWCNPISGHATLYWYQQILGQGPKLLIQFQNNGVVDDSQLPKDRFSAERLKGVDSTLKIQPAKLEDSAVYLCASSLESGLSGNTIYFGEGSWLTVV.

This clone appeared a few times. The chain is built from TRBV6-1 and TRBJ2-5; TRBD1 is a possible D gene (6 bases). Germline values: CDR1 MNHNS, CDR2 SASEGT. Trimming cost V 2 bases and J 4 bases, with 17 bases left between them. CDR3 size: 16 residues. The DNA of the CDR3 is TGTGCCAGCAGTGAATTTGTTTCAGGGGCCCGAGAGACCCAGTACTTC. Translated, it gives CASSEFVSGARETQYF.

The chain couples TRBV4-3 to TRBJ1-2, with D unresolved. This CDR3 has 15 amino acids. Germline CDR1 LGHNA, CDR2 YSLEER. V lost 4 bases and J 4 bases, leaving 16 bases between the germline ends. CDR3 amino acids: CASSPGRAEGYGYTF. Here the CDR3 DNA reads TGCGCCAGCAGCCCAGGCCGTGCGGAGGGCTATGGCTACACCTTC.

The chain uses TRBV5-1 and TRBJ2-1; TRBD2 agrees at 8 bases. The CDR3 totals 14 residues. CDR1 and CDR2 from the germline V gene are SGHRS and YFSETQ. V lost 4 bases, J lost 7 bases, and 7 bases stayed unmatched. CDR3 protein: CASSEGLGRNEQFF. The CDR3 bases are TGCGCCAGCAGCGAGGGACTAGGGCGGAATGAGCAGTTCTTC.

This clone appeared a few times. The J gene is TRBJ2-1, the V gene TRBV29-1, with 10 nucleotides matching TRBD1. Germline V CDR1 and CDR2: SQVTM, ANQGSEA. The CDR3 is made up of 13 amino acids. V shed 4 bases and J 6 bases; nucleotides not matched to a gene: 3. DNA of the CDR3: TGCAGCGTTGTTAGGACAGGGGGCAATGAGCAGTTCTTC. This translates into CSVVRTGGNEQFF.

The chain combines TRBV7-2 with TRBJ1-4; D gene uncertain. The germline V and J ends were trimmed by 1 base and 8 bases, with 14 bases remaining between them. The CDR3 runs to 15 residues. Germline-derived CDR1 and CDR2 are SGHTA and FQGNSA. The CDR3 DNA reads TGTGCCAGCAGCTTAGACTACGGGCCGGGGGAAAAACTGTTTTTT. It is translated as CASSLDYGPGEKLFF.